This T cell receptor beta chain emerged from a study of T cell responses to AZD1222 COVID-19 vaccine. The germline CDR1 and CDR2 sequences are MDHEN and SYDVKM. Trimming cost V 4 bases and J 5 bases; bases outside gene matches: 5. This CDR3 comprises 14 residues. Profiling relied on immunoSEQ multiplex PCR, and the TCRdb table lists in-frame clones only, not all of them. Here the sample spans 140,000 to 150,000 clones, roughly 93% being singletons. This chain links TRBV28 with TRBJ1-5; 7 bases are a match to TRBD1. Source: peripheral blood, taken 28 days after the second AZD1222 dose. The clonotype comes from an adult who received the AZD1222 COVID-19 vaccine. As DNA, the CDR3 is TGTGCCAGCAGTTGGACAGGTGGTTATCAGCCCCAGCATTTT. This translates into CASSWTGGYQPQHF.